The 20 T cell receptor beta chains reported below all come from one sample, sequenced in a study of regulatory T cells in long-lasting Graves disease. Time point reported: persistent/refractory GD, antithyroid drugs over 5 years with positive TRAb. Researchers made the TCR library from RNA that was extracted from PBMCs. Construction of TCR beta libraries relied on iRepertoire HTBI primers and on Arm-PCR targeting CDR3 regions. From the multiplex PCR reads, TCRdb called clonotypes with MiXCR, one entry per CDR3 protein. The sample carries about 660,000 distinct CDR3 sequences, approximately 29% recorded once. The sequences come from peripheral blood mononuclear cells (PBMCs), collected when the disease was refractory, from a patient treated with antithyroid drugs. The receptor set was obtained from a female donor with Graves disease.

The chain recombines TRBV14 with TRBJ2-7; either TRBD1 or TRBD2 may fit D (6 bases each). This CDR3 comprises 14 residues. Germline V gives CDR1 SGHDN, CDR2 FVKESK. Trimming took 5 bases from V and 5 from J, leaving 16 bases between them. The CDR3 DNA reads TGTGCCAGCAGCACCCGCGGGGCAGGGGACGAGCAGTACTTC. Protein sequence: CASSTRGAGDEQYF.

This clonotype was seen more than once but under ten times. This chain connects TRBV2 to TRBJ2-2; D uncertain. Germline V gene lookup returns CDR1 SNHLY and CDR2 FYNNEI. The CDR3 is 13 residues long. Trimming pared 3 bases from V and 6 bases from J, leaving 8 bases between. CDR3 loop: CASSDAGPGELFF. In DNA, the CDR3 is TGTGCCAGCAGTGATGCAGGCCCCGGGGAGCTGTTTTTT. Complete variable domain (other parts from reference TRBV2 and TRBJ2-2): EPEVTQTPSHQVTQMGQEVILRCVPISNHLYFYWYRQILGQKVEFLVSFYNNEISEKSEIFDDQFSVERPDGSNFTLKIRSTKLEDSAMYFCASSDAGPGELFFGEGSRLTVL.

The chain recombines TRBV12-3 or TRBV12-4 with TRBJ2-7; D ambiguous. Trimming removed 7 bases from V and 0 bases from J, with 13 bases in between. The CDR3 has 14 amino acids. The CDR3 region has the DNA TGTGCCAGCAAACGGACGTATAGCTCCTACGAGCAGTACTTC. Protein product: CASKRTYSSYEQYF.

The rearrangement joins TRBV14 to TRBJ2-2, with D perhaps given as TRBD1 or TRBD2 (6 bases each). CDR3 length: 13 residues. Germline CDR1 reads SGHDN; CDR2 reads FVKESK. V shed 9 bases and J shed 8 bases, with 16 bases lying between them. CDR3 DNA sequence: TGTGCCAGTGACCCGGGGGCAAGGGGGGAGCTGTTTTTT. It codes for CASDPGARGELFF.

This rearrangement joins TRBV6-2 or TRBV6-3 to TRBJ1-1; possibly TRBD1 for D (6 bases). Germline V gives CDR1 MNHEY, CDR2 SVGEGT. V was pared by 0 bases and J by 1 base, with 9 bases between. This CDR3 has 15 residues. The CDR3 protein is CASSYSPDRNTEAFF. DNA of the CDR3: TGTGCCAGCAGTTACTCGCCGGACAGGAACACTGAAGCTTTCTTT.

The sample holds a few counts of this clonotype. The CDR3 DNA follows: TGTGCCAGTAGCCGCCTTACAGGTTACACTGAAGCTTTCTTT. It yields the protein CASSRLTGYTEAFF. This rearrangement joins TRBV19 to TRBJ1-1; D is possibly TRBD1 (5 bases). This CDR3 comprises 14 residues. Germline assignment: CDR1 LNHDA and CDR2 SQIVND (reference sequence). V lost 6 bases, J lost 3 bases, and 14 bases lay in between.

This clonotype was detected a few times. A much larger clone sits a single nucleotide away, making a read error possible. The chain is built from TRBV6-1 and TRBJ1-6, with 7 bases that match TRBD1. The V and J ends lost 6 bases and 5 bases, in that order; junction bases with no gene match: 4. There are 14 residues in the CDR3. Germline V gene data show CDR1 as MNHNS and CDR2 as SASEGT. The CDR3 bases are TGTGCCAGCAGGGCGACAGGGAATAATTCACCCCTCCACTTT. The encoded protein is CASRATGNNSPLHF.

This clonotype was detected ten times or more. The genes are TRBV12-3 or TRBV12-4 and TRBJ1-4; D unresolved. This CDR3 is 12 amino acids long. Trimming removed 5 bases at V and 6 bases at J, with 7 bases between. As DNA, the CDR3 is TGTGCCAGCAGTCCGCCTTATGAAAAACTGTTTTTT. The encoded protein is CASSPPYEKLFF.

The chain's CDR3 is CSVGLASTDTQYF. DNA for the CDR3: TGCAGCGTAGGACTAGCGAGCACAGATACGCAGTATTTT. The chain carries TRBV29-1 and TRBJ2-3, with 9 positions matching TRBD2. This CDR3 comprises 13 residues. V was pared by 6 bases and J by 0 bases, with 1 base of the junction left unmatched. Germline V lookup: CDR1 SQVTM, CDR2 ANQGSEA.

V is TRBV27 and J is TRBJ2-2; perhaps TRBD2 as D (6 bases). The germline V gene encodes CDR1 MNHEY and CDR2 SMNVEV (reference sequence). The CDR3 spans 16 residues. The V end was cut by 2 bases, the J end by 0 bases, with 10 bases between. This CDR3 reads CASSLLGGSNTGELFF. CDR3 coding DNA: TGTGCCAGCAGTTTACTCGGGGGTTCGAACACCGGGGAGCTGTTTTTT.

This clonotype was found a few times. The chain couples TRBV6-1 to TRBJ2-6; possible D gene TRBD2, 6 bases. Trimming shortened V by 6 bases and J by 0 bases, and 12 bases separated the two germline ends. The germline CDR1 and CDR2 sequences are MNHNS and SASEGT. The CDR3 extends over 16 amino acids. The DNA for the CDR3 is TGTGCCAGCAGCCTAGGAGGGAACTCTGGGGCCAACGTCCTGACTTTC. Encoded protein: CASSLGGNSGANVLTF.

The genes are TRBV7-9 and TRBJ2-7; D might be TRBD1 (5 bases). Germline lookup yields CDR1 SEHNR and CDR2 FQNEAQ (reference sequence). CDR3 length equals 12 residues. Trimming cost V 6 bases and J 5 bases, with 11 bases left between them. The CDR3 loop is CASSSQGHEQYF. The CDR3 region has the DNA TGTGCCAGCAGTTCTCAGGGCCACGAGCAGTACTTC.

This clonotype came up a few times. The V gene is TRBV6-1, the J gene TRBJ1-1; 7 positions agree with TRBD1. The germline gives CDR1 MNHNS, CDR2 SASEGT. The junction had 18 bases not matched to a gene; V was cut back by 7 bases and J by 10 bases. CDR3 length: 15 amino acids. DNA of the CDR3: TGTGCCAGCACCCACCCTGACAGGGTAAGGGTCGGAGCTTTCTTT. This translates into CASTHPDRVRVGAFF.

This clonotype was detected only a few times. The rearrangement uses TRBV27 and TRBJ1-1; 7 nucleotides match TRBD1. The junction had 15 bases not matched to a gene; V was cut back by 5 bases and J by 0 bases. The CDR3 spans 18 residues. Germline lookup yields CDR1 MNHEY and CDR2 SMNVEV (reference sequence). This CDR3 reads CASSVERAGGALNTEAFF. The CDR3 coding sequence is TGTGCCAGCAGTGTAGAAAGGGCAGGGGGAGCTTTGAACACTGAAGCTTTCTTT.

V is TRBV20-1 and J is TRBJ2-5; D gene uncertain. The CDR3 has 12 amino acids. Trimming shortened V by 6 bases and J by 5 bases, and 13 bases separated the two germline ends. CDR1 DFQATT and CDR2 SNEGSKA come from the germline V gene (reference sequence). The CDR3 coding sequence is TGCAGTGCCCTCCTAGGACCCGAGACCCAGTACTTC. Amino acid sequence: CSALLGPETQYF.

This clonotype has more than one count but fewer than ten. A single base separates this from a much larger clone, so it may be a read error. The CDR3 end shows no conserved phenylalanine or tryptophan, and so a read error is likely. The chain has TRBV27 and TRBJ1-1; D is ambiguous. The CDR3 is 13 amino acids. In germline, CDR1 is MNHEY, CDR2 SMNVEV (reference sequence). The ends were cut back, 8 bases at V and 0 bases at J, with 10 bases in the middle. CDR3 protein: CASREGMNTEAFS. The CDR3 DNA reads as TGTGCCAGCCGGGAGGGCATGAACACTGAAGCTTTCTCT.

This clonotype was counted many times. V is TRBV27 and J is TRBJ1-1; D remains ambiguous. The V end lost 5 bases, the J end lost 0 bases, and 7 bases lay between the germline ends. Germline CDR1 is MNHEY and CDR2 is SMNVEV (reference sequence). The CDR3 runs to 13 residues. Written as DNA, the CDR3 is TGTGCCAGCAGTCGCTCCTTGAACACTGAAGCTTTCTTT. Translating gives CASSRSLNTEAFF.

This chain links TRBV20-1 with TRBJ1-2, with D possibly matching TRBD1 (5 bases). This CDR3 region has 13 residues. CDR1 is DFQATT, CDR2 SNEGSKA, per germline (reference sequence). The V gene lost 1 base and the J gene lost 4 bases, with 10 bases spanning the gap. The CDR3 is CSARVPDSYGYTF. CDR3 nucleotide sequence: TGCAGTGCTAGAGTCCCAGACAGCTATGGCTACACCTTC.

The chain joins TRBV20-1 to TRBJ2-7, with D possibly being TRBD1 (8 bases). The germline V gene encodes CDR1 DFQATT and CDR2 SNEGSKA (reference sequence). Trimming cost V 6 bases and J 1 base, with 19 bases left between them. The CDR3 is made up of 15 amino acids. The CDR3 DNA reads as TGCAGTGCAGAGCGGGGAGACAGGGGATCCTACGAGCAGTACTTC. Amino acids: CSAERGDRGSYEQYF.

CDR3 amino acids: CASRPGTGAEKLFF. Written as DNA, the CDR3 is TGTGCCAGCAGACCCGGGACAGGGGCTGAAAAACTGTTTTTT. V and J are TRBV28 and TRBJ1-4, with 10 bases fitting TRBD1. Per the germline V gene, CDR1 is MDHEN and CDR2 is SYDVKM. The ends lost 6 bases at V and 7 bases at J; junction bases unmatched: 5. The CDR3 totals 14 residues.